The 32 T cell receptor beta chains given below trace back to one sample, sequenced in a study of T cell repertoires in cytomegalovirus infection. TCRdb re-derived calls from the reads in MiXCR, one entry per CDR3 protein. The table includes 100,000 to 150,000 distinct CDR3 sequences, 30% to 40% detected once. These receptors lack a known antigen. The starting material was CD8+ T cells from cultured PBMCs, obtained from culture after CMV antigen stimulation. The receptors originated from a human donor in good health (CMV status not recorded). Some clones in this sample may be carry-over from other donors' samples.

This clonotype was seen repeatedly, ten times or more. The chain is built from TRBV7-9 and TRBJ2-1, with a possible D match to TRBD2 (6 bases). The V end lost 1 base, the J end lost 6 bases, and 7 bases lay between the germline ends. This CDR3 has 13 residues. Germline-derived CDR1 and CDR2 are SEHNR and FQNEAQ (reference sequence). CDR3 protein: CASSLGDFNEQFF. CDR3 sequence (DNA): TGTGCCAGCAGCTTAGGGGACTTCAATGAGCAGTTCTTC.

The chain is built from TRBV19 and TRBJ2-7; D ambiguous. This CDR3 has 14 residues. The V and J ends lost 4 bases and 5 bases respectively, with 15 bases between them. Germline V gives CDR1 LNHDA, CDR2 SQIVND (reference sequence). The CDR3 nucleotides read TGTGCCAGTAGTAAATACTTAGTTCGCGACGAGCAGTACTTC. Residues: CASSKYLVRDEQYF.

This clonotype was seen a few times. V and J are TRBV6-1 and TRBJ2-1; D gene ambiguous. Germline V gene data show CDR1 as MNHNS and CDR2 as SASEGT. Between the trimmed V and J ends, which lost 5 bases and 6 bases, there was a span of 23 bases. There are 17 residues in the CDR3. CDR3 nucleotide sequence: TGTGCCAGCAGTCAGGTAGGGATAGGGCCACCACCCAATGAGCAGTTCTTC. This codes for CASSQVGIGPPPNEQFF.

This clonotype was found a few times. The chain is built from TRBV6-2 or TRBV6-3 and TRBJ1-2; D possibly corresponds to TRBD1 (6 bases). Trimming left V 6 bases short and J 2 bases short, with 13 bases between. Germline-derived CDR1 and CDR2 are MNHEY and SVGEGT. The CDR3 is 14 amino acids. The CDR3 DNA follows: TGTGCCAGCAGAAAGACAGGAGGGAACTATGGCTACACCTTC. Its protein product is CASRKTGGNYGYTF.

This clonotype has a single count. This chain joins TRBV4-1 and TRBJ1-1; 10 positions agree with TRBD1. Germline-derived CDR1 and CDR2 are MGHRA and YSYEKL. Trimming at V came to 6 bases and at J to 3 bases, leaving 1 base not matched to a gene. The CDR3 is 13 residues long. In nucleotides, the CDR3 is TGCGCCAGCAGGGGACAGGGGCACACTGAAGCTTTCTTT. Translated, it gives CASRGQGHTEAFF.

V and J are TRBV6-6 and TRBJ2-6; tentatively, D is TRBD1 (5 bases). V lost 3 bases, J lost 2 bases, and 14 bases lay in between. CDR3 length: 17 amino acids. Germline loops: CDR1 MNHNY, CDR2 SVGAGI (reference sequence). Here the CDR3 DNA reads TGTGCCAGCAGTTATTGGGGCTTGGGGACTGGGGCCAACGTCCTGACTTTC. It encodes CASSYWGLGTGANVLTF.

This clonotype has just a few counts. J is TRBJ2-1 and V is TRBV20-1; the D is unclear. The germline V and J ends were trimmed by 1 base and 7 bases, with 8 bases remaining between them. The CDR3 runs to 12 residues. Germline loops: CDR1 DFQATT, CDR2 SNEGSKA (reference sequence). The CDR3 protein is CSARVNENEQFF. The CDR3, as DNA: TGCAGTGCTAGAGTGAACGAGAATGAGCAGTTCTTC.

The chain recombines TRBV9 with TRBJ1-5; maybe TRBD1 (6 bases). CDR1 is SGDLS and CDR2 is YYNGEE in the germline V gene. V gave up 0 bases and J gave up 6 bases, with 16 bases separating them. The CDR3 is 16 amino acids. CDR3 DNA: TGTGCCAGCAGCGTAGATTCCAGGGGTGACACTCAGCCCCAGCATTTT. Its translation: CASSVDSRGDTQPQHF.

The sample holds a few counts of this clonotype. This sequence joins TRBV6-2 or TRBV6-3 and TRBJ2-5; 7 nucleotides line up with TRBD2. Trimming cost V 0 bases and J 2 bases; bases outside gene matches: 12. The CDR3 totals 18 residues. CDR1 MNHEY and CDR2 SVGEGT come from the germline V gene. The CDR3 region is CASSYSPGSGDKQETQYF. The CDR3 DNA reads TGTGCCAGCAGTTACTCCCCGGGGAGCGGGGATAAACAAGAGACCCAGTACTTC.

V usage is TRBV7-9 and J usage is TRBJ1-4, with a possible D match to TRBD1 (5 bases). Germline CDR1 reads SEHNR; CDR2 reads FQNEAQ (reference sequence). The CDR3 length is 15 residues. V lost 2 bases and J 2 bases, leaving 9 bases between the germline ends. The CDR3 bases are TGTGCCAGCAGCTTAAGCAGGGAGACTAATGAAAAACTGTTTTTT. Its protein is CASSLSRETNEKLFF.

This CDR3 reads CASSPSPGNQGDTQYF. In nucleotides, the CDR3 is TGTGCCAGCAGTCCCAGCCCGGGAAACCAAGGAGATACGCAGTATTTT. The chain uses TRBV27 and TRBJ2-3, with D possibly TRBD2 on 5 matching bases. Germline V gene lookup returns CDR1 MNHEY and CDR2 SMNVEV (reference sequence). V dropped 5 bases and J dropped 5 bases, with 20 bases sitting between them. This CDR3 has 16 amino acids.

This clonotype was detected only a few times. This chain uses TRBV7-6 with TRBJ2-1; 7 bases are shared with TRBD2. The CDR3 length is 14 residues. Trimming cost V 5 bases and J 5 bases; bases outside gene matches: 6. CDR1 SGHVS and CDR2 FNYEAQ come from the germline V gene. CDR3 sequence reads: CASSEAGDHNEQFF. The CDR3 region has the DNA TGTGCCAGCAGCGAGGCGGGGGACCACAATGAGCAGTTCTTC.

This clonotype was recorded many times. The chain recombines TRBV6-5 with TRBJ2-3, with TRBD2 identical over 9 bases. Germline V lookup: CDR1 MNHEY, CDR2 SVGAGI. The CDR3 loop spans 18 amino acids. Unmatched junction bases numbered 9, after V lost 2 bases and J lost 0 bases. The CDR3 DNA reads TGTGCCAGCAGTTACGTGGCGGGGGGGTCTCCAAGCACAGATACGCAGTATTTT. It specifies CASSYVAGGSPSTDTQYF.

Concerning this clonotype: A read error may account for a junction end that differs from germline. The chain recombines TRBV27 with TRBJ2-3; D is perhaps TRBD1 (5 bases). Germline CDR1 MNHEY, CDR2 SMNVEV (reference sequence). The CDR3 consists of 15 residues. Written as DNA, the CDR3 is TGTGCCAGCAGTTTCAACGTGCAGGGAACAGATACGCACTATTTT. Encoded protein: CASSFNVQGTDTHYF.

The gene calls are TRBV5-6 and TRBJ1-5, with 9 bases that match TRBD1. This CDR3 region has 16 residues. V lost 2 bases and J lost 2; bases outside the gene matches: 5. Germline CDR1 is SGHDT and CDR2 is YYEEEE. DNA of the CDR3: TGTGCCAGCAGCTTAGGGACAGGGTTTGGCAATCAGCCCCAGCATTTT. It encodes CASSLGTGFGNQPQHF.

CDR3 amino acids: CASSLVVQNNEQFF. CDR3 DNA: TGCGCCAGCAGCTTGGTGGTTCAAAACAATGAGCAGTTCTTC. The chain links TRBV5-1 to TRBJ2-1; D unclear. CDR3 length: 14 residues. Germline assignment: CDR1 SGHRS and CDR2 YFSETQ. Deletions cut 0 bases from V and 5 bases from J, with 9 bases between.

V is TRBV9 and J is TRBJ2-7, with a tentative D call TRBD2 (5 bases). Trimming took 0 bases from V and 3 from J, leaving 13 bases between them. Germline V lookup: CDR1 SGDLS, CDR2 YYNGEE. This CDR3 is built from 15 residues. CDR3: CASSVGGSEVYEQYF. The CDR3 DNA follows: TGTGCCAGCAGCGTAGGTGGTTCGGAGGTCTACGAGCAGTACTTC.

J is TRBJ1-2 and V is TRBV4-1; D gene unclear. Germline V gene sequence: CDR1 MGHRA, CDR2 YSYEKL. Trimming removed 4 bases from V and 6 bases from J, with 18 bases in between. There are 15 residues in the CDR3. CDR3 bases: TGCGCCAGCAGCCCATTTCTAGGGAGGGCTGATGGCTACACCTTC. As protein: CASSPFLGRADGYTF.

V and J are TRBV12-3 or TRBV12-4 and TRBJ1-5, with 9 bases identical to TRBD1. The CDR3 extends over 15 amino acids. The V segment lost 3 bases and the J segment 6 bases; nucleotides outside the gene matches: 6. Here the CDR3 DNA reads TGTGCCAGCAGTTTTGGGGACAGGGTTTTTCAGCCCCAGCATTTT. Translating it yields CASSFGDRVFQPQHF.

This clonotype was counted only a few times. The rearrangement links TRBV27 to TRBJ1-2; possible D gene TRBD1, 5 bases. The germline gives CDR1 MNHEY, CDR2 SMNVEV (reference sequence). Deletions cut 8 bases from V and 4 bases from J, with 20 bases between. The CDR3 has 15 amino acids. The CDR3 loop is CASGTDSQPLYGYTF. In DNA, the CDR3 is TGTGCCAGCGGGACCGACAGCCAACCCCTCTATGGCTACACCTTC.

This clonotype was counted many times. The rearrangement joins TRBV7-2 to TRBJ1-2; 9 bases are shared with TRBD1. The V gene end was trimmed by 5 bases and the J gene end by 5 bases; junction bases not matched to a gene: 6. CDR1 and CDR2 from the germline V gene are SGHTA and FQGNSA. This CDR3 spans 14 amino acids. Here the CDR3 DNA reads TGTGCCAGCAGCCCCGCGGACAGGGGTTATGGCTACACCTTC. Protein: CASSPADRGYGYTF.

This clonotype was observed a handful of times. V gene TRBV7-2 combines with J gene TRBJ2-5; 9 bases fit TRBD2. J was trimmed by 5 bases and V by 3 bases; bases with no gene match: 7. Per germline, CDR1 SGHTA and CDR2 FQGNSA. CDR3 length: 15 amino acids. The CDR3 coding sequence is TGTGCCAGCAGCTTTGAGACTAGCGGTGCGGAGACCCAGTACTTC. Translation gives CASSFETSGAETQYF.

The chain combines TRBV24-1 with TRBJ2-3; D might be TRBD1 (6 bases). Per the germline V gene, CDR1 is KGHDR and CDR2 is SFDVKD. Trimming pared 6 bases from V and 1 base from J, leaving 13 bases between. CDR3 length: 15 residues. CDR3 sequence (DNA): TGTGCCACCAGTCCAGGGGTGTTTGGCACAGATACGCAGTATTTT. This encodes CATSPGVFGTDTQYF.

J is TRBJ2-7 and V is TRBV6-2 or TRBV6-3, with 10 positions matching TRBD2. The germline V gene has CDR1 MNHEY and CDR2 SVGEGT. The CDR3 totals 15 residues. Trimming took 2 bases from V and 4 from J; bases not matched to a gene: 5. CDR3 DNA: TGTGCCAGCAGTTACGGGGCTAGCGGGGGATACGAGCAGTACTTC. It translates to CASSYGASGGYEQYF.

This clonotype has a handful of counts. This chain uses TRBV5-6 with TRBJ2-4; 8 bases map to TRBD2. Germline values: CDR1 SGHDT, CDR2 YYEEEE. CDR3 length: 12 amino acids. V was clipped by 7 bases and J by 10 bases; unmatched bases: 7. The CDR3 loop reads CASGPGGGIQYF. CDR3 nucleotides: TGTGCCAGCGGCCCCGGGGGGGGGATTCAGTACTTC.

This clonotype was counted many times. The chain links TRBV7-2 to TRBJ1-5; no reliable D call. CDR1 is SGHTA and CDR2 is FQGNSA in the germline V gene. The V gene lost 8 bases and the J gene lost 2 bases, with 16 bases spanning the gap. The length of the CDR3 is 15 residues. The CDR3 sequence: CASSAGVYGNQPQHF. In DNA, the CDR3 is TGTGCCAGCTCAGCCGGGGTCTATGGCAATCAGCCCCAGCATTTT.

The genes are TRBV6-6 and TRBJ2-7; TRBD1 aligns across 7 bases. Germline V gene sequence: CDR1 MNHNY, CDR2 SVGAGI (reference sequence). The junction had 10 bases not matched to a gene; V was cut back by 0 bases and J by 5 bases. This CDR3 has 16 amino acids. The CDR3 region is CASSYSIIEGANEQYF. The CDR3 DNA follows: TGTGCCAGCAGTTACTCGATTATAGAGGGGGCTAACGAGCAGTACTTC.

This clonotype occurred many times. J is TRBJ2-7 and V is TRBV11-1; perhaps TRBD1 as D (5 bases). CDR1 is SGHAT, CDR2 FQDESV, per germline (reference sequence). There are 13 residues in the CDR3. The V and J ends lost 4 bases and 3 bases respectively, with 10 bases between them. CDR3 in DNA: TGTGCCAGCAGCTCGGACATAGTCTACGAGCAGTACTTC. It encodes CASSSDIVYEQYF.

In this sample, this clonotype turned up once. The J gene is TRBJ2-7, the V gene TRBV7-2; D is unresolved. This CDR3 contains 11 residues. Germline V lookup: CDR1 SGHTA, CDR2 FQGNSA. V was pared by 6 bases and J by 4 bases, with 7 bases between. The DNA of the CDR3 is TGTGCCAGCAGAATTCGATACGAGCAGTACTTC. Translating gives CASRIRYEQYF.

This chain uses TRBV6-6 with TRBJ2-7; D could derive from TRBD1 or TRBD2 (5 bases each). Germline V gene lookup returns CDR1 MNHNY and CDR2 SVGAGI (reference sequence). V lost 0 bases and J 9 bases, leaving 12 bases between the germline ends. The CDR3 sequence is 13 residues long. CDR3 amino acids: CASSYSGVGGQYF. DNA of the CDR3: TGTGCCAGCAGTTACTCGGGGGTTGGCGGGCAGTACTTC.

This clonotype was counted a few times. The chain is built from TRBV25-1 and TRBJ1-1; D not resolved. CDR3 length equals 15 residues. Trimming removed 4 bases from V and 4 bases from J, with 16 bases in between. Germline-derived CDR1 and CDR2 are MGHDK and SYGVNS. CDR3 sequence (DNA): TGTGCCAGCAGTGGGAACGTTGGGCTTGGCACTGAAGCTTTCTTT. Protein sequence: CASSGNVGLGTEAFF.

This clonotype has at least ten counts. This sequence joins TRBV7-3 and TRBJ2-1; 9 nucleotides match TRBD2. The V gene's germline CDR1 is SGHTA and CDR2 FQGTGA. The CDR3 loop spans 14 amino acids. V gave up 5 bases and J gave up 4 bases; unmatched junction bases: 3. Here the CDR3 DNA reads TGTGCCAGCAGCCGCGGGGGGGCATACAATGAGCAGTTCTTC. Protein product: CASSRGGAYNEQFF.